These T cell receptor beta chains were read from a single sample in a study of T cell changes during pregnancy in multiple sclerosis. Profiling relied on immunoSEQ multiplex PCR, and the TCRdb table lists in-frame clones only, not all of them. The sample carries roughly 40,000 clones, roughly 92% recorded once. The input for sequencing was CD4+ T cells from peripheral blood mononuclear cells, taken in the first trimester of pregnancy. These receptors were obtained from a female donor with multiple sclerosis, enrolled in a pregnancy study. CDR3s include the opening cysteine and the closing phenylalanine or tryptophan.

j_call v_call cdr3_aa
TRBJ2-7 TRBV28 CASSLSGVTYEQYF
TRBJ2-1 TRBV7-3 CASSKTSGAHNEQFF
TRBJ2-2 TRBV4-2 CASSQDAGVTGELFF
TRBJ2-5 TRBV10-3 CAISESGRAYQETQYF
TRBJ2-1 TRBV5-4 CASSLLDRGAEQFF
TRBJ1-1 TRBV18 CASSPPQSPNTEAFF
TRBJ2-1 TRBV2 CASSEGGTQFF
TRBJ1-3 TRBV7-2 CASTQRDSGNTIYF
TRBJ2-3 TRBV9 CASSVAPGEGDTQYF
TRBJ2-5 TRBV7-2 CASSLTEVAGVWETQYF
TRBJ2-7 TRBV29-1 CSVGPTGHEQYF
TRBJ2-5 TRBV6-6 CASSYSKGVAETQYF
TRBJ1-1 TRBV6-1 CASSEARGTEAFF
TRBJ1-2 TRBV5-5 CASRSPTGFYGYTF
TRBJ2-2 TRBV5-1 CASSFEGGGGAGELFF
TRBJ2-1 TRBV1 CTSSHNLAGANNEQFF
TRBJ2-7 TRBV19 CASSPVGGTASYEQYF
TRBJ2-1 TRBV25-1 CASRDYHYNEQFF
TRBJ2-1 TRBV10-3 CAISRLAGDNEQFF
TRBJ2-7 TRBV9 CASSFRGYEQYF
TRBJ2-1 TRBV7-8 CASSLGGPRIIGGSEQFF
TRBJ2-7 TRBV9 CASSPGQSTYEQYF
TRBJ2-3 TRBV6-5 CASSYLTSDTQYF
TRBJ1-5 TRBV7-2 CASSQRGGQPQHF
TRBJ1-2 TRBV6-6 CATLYGTGGVYGYTF
TRBJ1-5 TRBV9 CASSINSNQPQHF
TRBJ2-3 TRBV15 CATSRGWGGSGTDTQYF
TRBJ2-1 TRBV4-3 CASSQREEQFF
TRBJ2-5 TRBV15 CATSRGQRGFRETQYF
TRBJ1-1 TRBV30 CAWSLGGESRQAFF
TRBJ2-7 TRBV2 CASSASGRVSEQYF
TRBJ2-1 TRBV2 CASSEDGLAGEQFF
TRBJ2-5 TRBV7-7 CASSKGLAGVAQETQYF
TRBJ2-1 TRBV5-5 CASSILAGGWNEQFF
TRBJ1-4 TRBV5-1 CASSRDGLPGATNEKLFF
TRBJ2-7 TRBV6-6 CASTMTGKGSSYEQYF
TRBJ2-7 TRBV7-9 CASSLVVGWGGTYEQYF
TRBJ1-1 TRBV9 CASSAEGRMNTEAFF
TRBJ2-1 TRBV7-9 CASSVAGSNYNEQFF
TRBJ1-1 TRBV28 CASSLPGQLNTEAFF
TRBJ2-3 TRBV5-6 CASSLLAGGQGTDTQYF
TRBJ2-5 TRBV28 CASTSTRQETQYF
TRBJ1-5 TRBV5-6 CASSLTGRGDWPQHF
TRBJ1-2 TRBV14 CASSPTGSIGSGYTF
TRBJ2-7 TRBV5-6 CASSLGPGDYEQYF
TRBJ1-1 TRBV6-1 CASRKGQNTEAFF